The rows below give T cell receptor beta chains drawn from one sample of a study of blood T cell repertoires in COVID-19. Profiled with immunoSEQ multiplex PCR; TCRdb holds only in-frame clones, not every one. Seen here are more than 200,000 clones, 87% observed once, and the top ten hold 3%. Sequencing input: peripheral blood. The receptors here all came from a man younger than 35 with active or convalescent COVID-19. CDR3s include the opening cysteine and the closing phenylalanine or tryptophan. Fields, in order: J gene, D gene, clone size, V gene, CDR3 DNA, CDR3 protein. The D gene is left open where the match is weak. For some rows the clone size is stated as once, few or many, or as a class when expanded; others skip it.

TRBJ2-3 | TRBD2 | . | TRBV15 | TGTGCCACCAGCAGCGAGAGCGGGAGGGCCACAGATACGCAGTATTTT | CATSSESGRATDTQYF
TRBJ1-3 | . | . | TRBV9 | TGTGCCAGCAGCGTAGACGGGGTTGGAAACACCATATATTTT | CASSVDGVGNTIYF
TRBJ2-7 | . | . | TRBV27 | TGTGCCAGCAGTTTATTCTCCAGGCTCTACGAGCAGTACTTC | CASSLFSRLYEQYF
TRBJ2-7 | . | . | TRBV4-2 | TGTGCCAGCAGCCAAGAGACTGGGATAGGGGGCGAGCAGTACTTC | CASSQETGIGGEQYF
TRBJ1-2 | . | . | TRBV30 | TGTGCCGCGGGGGACACAGCTAACTATGGCTACACCTTC | CAAGDTANYGYTF
TRBJ2-1 | TRBD2 | few | TRBV7-3 | TGTGCCAGCAGCTTAGTACGAAGCGGGAAAGAAAATGAGCAGTTCTTC | CASSLVRSGKENEQFF
TRBJ2-5 | . | few | TRBV7-6 | TGTGCCAGCAGCCGGTACAGGGCAGAGACCCAGTACTTC | CASSRYRAETQYF
TRBJ1-2 | . | . | TRBV27 | TGTGCCAGCAGTTTATCGCGAAGGGGGTATGGCTACACCTTC | CASSLSRRGYGYTF
TRBJ2-7 | TRBD2 | . | TRBV27 | TGTGCCAGCAGTTTAACGGGAGGGCCGTCCGAGCAGTACTTC | CASSLTGGPSEQYF
TRBJ2-7 | . | . | TRBV2 | TGTGCCAGCAGTGAATTGGGCAGGGTGTCGAACGAGCAGTACTTC | CASSELGRVSNEQYF
TRBJ2-7 | . | . | TRBV18 | TGTGCCAGCTCGGCCAGTCTCTCCTACGAGCAGTACTTC | CASSASLSYEQYF
TRBJ1-4 | . | . | TRBV6-9 | TGTGCCAGCAGTTCGGTAGATGAAAAACTGTTTTTT | CASSSVDEKLFF
TRBJ2-7 | . | . | TRBV6-5 | TGTGCCAGCAGTTCCCTGGCAGGATCAGGGCTCTACGAGCAGTACTTC | CASSSLAGSGLYEQYF
TRBJ1-1 | . | . | TRBV30 | TGTGCCTGGGTTTATAGATGGCAGGTAAAAATGAACACTGAAGCTTTCTTT | CAWVYRWQVKMNTEAFF
TRBJ2-1 | TRBD2 | . | TRBV7-8 | TGTGCCAGCAGCTTAGGGAGACTAGCGGGAGCAGGGCAGTTCTTC | CASSLGRLAGAGQFF
TRBJ1-1 | . | . | TRBV5-1 | TGCGCCAGCAGCTTTGGACAGCAGTACACTGAAGCTTTCTTT | CASSFGQQYTEAFF
TRBJ2-2 | . | . | TRBV7-3 | TGTGCCAGCAGCAGGGGGAAATCGAACACCGGGGAGCTGTTTTTT | CASSRGKSNTGELFF
TRBJ2-2 | . | . | TRBV7-9 | TGTGCCAGCAGTCACAGGGACACCGGGGAGCTGTTTTTT | CASSHRDTGELFF
TRBJ2-7 | TRBD1 | once | TRBV28 | TGTGCCAGCAGTAGGGACAGGGGAAGTCGTGAGCAGTACTTC | CASSRDRGSREQYF
TRBJ2-2 | TRBD2 | once | TRBV6-6 | TGTGCCAGCAGTCACGGACTAGCGGGGGGGCATCGGGAGCTGTTTTTT | CASSHGLAGGHRELFF
TRBJ1-2 | . | . | TRBV9 | TGTGCCAGCAGCGTAGTCGGGGGGTCGGACGAGGTCTACACCTTC | CASSVVGGSDEVYTF
TRBJ2-3 | . | . | TRBV7-2 | TGTGCCAGCAGCTTATCCCCAGGAATTGGGTACACAGATACGCAGTATTTT | CASSLSPGIGYTDTQYF
TRBJ1-1 | . | . | TRBV7-3 | TGTGCCAGCAGCTTACAGGGGAACACTGAAGCTTTCTTT | CASSLQGNTEAFF
TRBJ1-2 | TRBD1 | . | TRBV6-5 | TGTGCCAGCAGCTACCGGGACAGGGTTGGCTACACCTTC | CASSYRDRVGYTF
TRBJ2-2 | TRBD2 | . | TRBV18 | TGTGCCAGCTCACCACCACTAGCGGGTAACACCGGGGAGCTGTTTTTT | CASSPPLAGNTGELFF
TRBJ2-5 | . | . | TRBV3-1/TRBV3-2 | TGTGCCAGCAGCCAAGCTACTCAGGGGCCACGGCAAGAGACCCAGTACTTC | CASSQATQGPRQETQYF
TRBJ1-5 | . | . | TRBV5-6 | TGTGCCAGCAGCCCAGGAATAAATCAGCCCCAGCATTTT | CASSPGINQPQHF
TRBJ1-3 | . | . | TRBV5-1 | TGCGCCAGCAGCTTGGAGACGGAGGCTGACACCATATATTTT | CASSLETEADTIYF
TRBJ2-3 | . | . | TRBV6-2/TRBV6-3 | TGTGCCAGCAGCCCCCCGGAAACGGGACAACGCACAGATACGCAGTATTTT | CASSPPETGQRTDTQYF
TRBJ1-6 | TRBD1 | . | TRBV10-1 | TGCGCCAGCAGTGAGACGGGACAGAGCCCCTGTGGGAATTCACCCCTCCACTTT | CASSETGQSPCGNSPLHF
TRBJ2-5 | . | . | TRBV5-1 | TGCGCCAGCAGCCCGGACTCGAGAGAGACCCAGTACTTC | CASSPDSRETQYF
TRBJ1-5 | . | . | TRBV28 | TGTGCCAGCAGTCAAGGGGGAAGAGGACAGCCCCAGCATTTT | CASSQGGRGQPQHF
TRBJ2-1 | TRBD2 | . | TRBV19 | TGTGCCAGTAGTATAGTTGTAGCGGGGGGTGATGAGCAGTTCTTC | CASSIVVAGGDEQFF
TRBJ1-6 | TRBD1 | . | TRBV9 | TGTGCCAGCAGCGTTACGGGACAGACATTGGGTAATTCACCCCTCCACTTT | CASSVTGQTLGNSPLHF
TRBJ1-6 | . | . | TRBV6-1 | TGTGCCAGCAGTGACGATAAGGGCGGGAGGTCACCCCTCCACTTT | CASSDDKGGRSPLHF
TRBJ1-1 | . | . | TRBV19 | TGTGCCAGTAGTCTACAGGGAGTTCCTGAAGCTTTCTTT | CASSLQGVPEAFF
TRBJ1-2 | . | once | TRBV18 | TGTGCCAGCTCACCACGGGGGGGCTATGGCTACACCTTC | CASSPRGGYGYTF
TRBJ2-1 | TRBD2 | . | TRBV4-1 | TGCGCCAGCAGCCGGGCGGGAGGGGGCAATGAGCAGTTCTTC | CASSRAGGGNEQFF
TRBJ2-5 | . | . | TRBV4-1 | TGCGCCAGCAGCCAAGTCAGTTGGGCGCAACAAGAGACCCAGTACTTC | CASSQVSWAQQETQYF
TRBJ2-5 | TRBD2 | . | TRBV4-1 | TGCGCCAGCAGCCCCCGAGGACTAGACCAAGAGACCCAGTACTTC | CASSPRGLDQETQYF
TRBJ1-4 | . | few | TRBV7-2 | TGTGCCAGCAGTCCCAACAGGGATACTAATGAAAAACTGTTTTTT | CASSPNRDTNEKLFF
TRBJ2-6 | . | . | TRBV23-1 | TGCGCCAGCAGTCACCCAGGGTGGCGCACTGGCTCGGACTCTGGGGCCAACGTCCTGACTTTC | CASSHPGWRTGSDSGANVLTF
TRBJ1-2 | TRBD1 | . | TRBV19 | TGTGCCAGTAGTAGAGCTGAGGACAGGGCCGACGGCTACACCTTC | CASSRAEDRADGYTF
TRBJ1-2 | TRBD1 | . | TRBV19 | TGTGCCAGTACCTTATTATCCGCCCCGCCGCCGAGACAGGGGGGCTATGGCTACACCTTC | CASTLLSAPPPRQGGYGYTF
TRBJ1-3 | . | few | TRBV19 | TGTGCCAGTAGTATACGACTCTCGGCGAGTAACACCATATATTTT | CASSIRLSASNTIYF
TRBJ2-7 | TRBD1 | . | TRBV11-2 | TGTGCCAGCAGCACTCCGGGACAGGGAATTGTACAGCAGTACTTC | CASSTPGQGIVQQYF
TRBJ2-3 | TRBD2 | . | TRBV11-3 | TGTGCCAGCAGCTCCACGACTAGCGGCTTAACAGATACGCAGTATTTT | CASSSTTSGLTDTQYF
TRBJ1-6 | . | . | TRBV28 | TGTGCCAGCAGTTTAGCAGGGCGAAATTCACCCCTCCACTTT | CASSLAGRNSPLHF
TRBJ2-3 | TRBD2 | . | TRBV28 | TGTGCCAGCAGTTTATACGGCGGGAGATCCAATACGCAGTATTTT | CASSLYGGRSNTQYF
TRBJ1-2 | . | . | TRBV18 | TGTGCCAGCTCACCCTTCAGGGCGGAGGGCTACACCTTC | CASSPFRAEGYTF
TRBJ2-3 | TRBD2 | . | TRBV3-1/TRBV3-2 | TGTGCCAGCAGCCACACCGCCGGACTAGCGGGGGTCCGACCGCATACGCAGTATTTT | CASSHTAGLAGVRPHTQYF
TRBJ1-5 | . | . | TRBV30 | TGTGCCTGGAGTGTAAACTTGGTATTGCAGCCCCAGCATTTT | CAWSVNLVLQPQHF
TRBJ2-7 | TRBD1 | . | TRBV11-2 | TGTGCCAGCAGCTTAGAGGGACAGGCCATCTACGAGCAGTACTTC | CASSLEGQAIYEQYF
TRBJ2-7 | TRBD1 | . | TRBV6-5 | TGTGCCAGCAGGCGAGGACAGGGTGCCGACGAGCAGTACTTC | CASRRGQGADEQYF
TRBJ2-7 | . | once | TRBV5-8 | TGTGCCAGCGGCTCTTTCGGGATCGGGCAGTACTTC | CASGSFGIGQYF
TRBJ1-1 | . | . | TRBV5-1 | TGCGCCAGCAGCCGAATTGGCGGGGCCCTGAACACTGAAGCTTTCTTT | CASSRIGGALNTEAFF
TRBJ2-5 | TRBD1 | once | TRBV5-1 | TGCGCCAGCAGCATCGACAGGGGTCGTTTCGAGGAGACCCAGTACTTC | CASSIDRGRFEETQYF
TRBJ2-3 | . | . | TRBV18 | TGTGCCAGCTCACCCGAGAGAGTCACAGATACGCAGTATTTT | CASSPERVTDTQYF
TRBJ1-2 | . | once | TRBV5-6 | TGTGCCAGCAGCCATAACACCCGCAGGGGCGAAGGGGGCTACACCTTC | CASSHNTRRGEGGYTF
TRBJ2-7 | TRBD2 | once | TRBV28 | TGTGCCAGCAGTTCTACGGTTGGGACTATGGACGAGCAGTACTTC | CASSSTVGTMDEQYF